This T cell receptor beta chain was sequenced for a study of T cell responses to AZD1222 COVID-19 vaccine. Study summary: Recipients boosted at about 4 weeks or about 12 weeks are pooled.

The V end lost 4 bases, the J end lost 0 bases, and 13 bases lay between the germline ends. Germline CDR1 LGHNA, CDR2 YNFKEQ. This CDR3 is 15 amino acids long. Regarding this clone: Antigen specificity is unknown.

Whole-study results and caveats: Along spike, vaccine-associated CD4 TCRs were found throughout, with dominance at 160-218 and 743-854. There were mostly white British donors and more females than males, and clonal diversity was possibly underestimated. The breadth and depth of Spike-specific TCRs increased once two AZD1222 doses had been given.

Only in-frame clones appear in the TCRdb table, and some are missing; sequencing was by immunoSEQ multiplex PCR. The repertoire holds 150,000 to 200,000 clones, with 90% to 95% as singletons. The TCR comes from an adult in good health. V usage is TRBV4-2 and J usage is TRBJ2-7; D may be TRBD2 (6 bases). Sample: peripheral blood, taken on day 0 of AZD1222 vaccination. The CDR3 loop is CASSPRDSSSYEQYF. CDR3 nucleotide sequence: TGTGCCAGCAGCCCCCGGGACTCGAGCTCCTACGAGCAGTACTTC.